This TCR beta chain originates from a study of a mutant IDH1 vaccine in newly diagnosed glioma (dated by TCRdb to about 2021). In terms of the full investigation: Across visits V03 through V10, patients got a total of eight vaccinations, given in weeks 1, 3, 5, 7, 11, 15, 19 and 23. Prior to enrollment, standard therapy consisting of radiotherapy alone, temozolomide alone, or radiochemotherapy with temozolomide had been administered to patients, with the combination being received by most patients. The approximately 33 treated patients were roughly 60% male and 37.5% female, with a mean age of around 40 years. Longitudinal TCRB deep sequencing was done for 25 to 30 treated patients, wherever samples were available for exploratory analyses. Six visits were used for peripheral blood collection: V03 (baseline), V05, V07, V10, V12 and V13. Vaccination began 4-6 weeks after radiotherapy alone, or alongside temozolomide cycles in the chemotherapy-containing groups. Points the paper makes about the study in general: No apparent relationship was observed between pseudoprogression and alterations in the top peripheral T cell clonotypes detected by TCRB sequencing. Selection of PBMC samples for TCRB deep sequencing was based on availability. The authors noted that analyses of patient blood samples could not be reproduced because of sample limitations. Across multiple MHC alleles, vaccine-induced immune responses were seen in just over 90% of patients.

In light of the paper, this sample's time point label describes: week 11, during vaccination. Each vaccine dose was 300 ug of a 20-mer mutant IDH1 peptide in Montanide, given subcutaneously with topical imiquimod. Newly diagnosed WHO grade 3 or 4 IDH1-mutant astrocytomas showing loss of nuclear ATRX were present in the donors. The samples were drawn from NOA16, a multicentre, single-arm, open-label phase I trial in Germany that tested a mutant IDH1 peptide vaccine in humans for the first time. The DNeasy Blood and Tissue Kit was used to extract genomic DNA from EDTA blood for TCRB sequencing. Library method: the immunoSEQ multiplex PCR assay. Rearranged TCR beta chain sequences were amplified with the hsTCRB Kit following the manufacturer's protocol. Sequencing of TCRB libraries was carried out on an Illumina MiSeq. Concerning the study's data processing: Demultiplexing, trimming and gene mapping were performed with the kit vendor's proprietary platform. TCRdb provides this immuneACCESS table in a form limited to in-frame rearrangements. Some clones are lacking; in checked studies, under half of them reflect an unresolved V gene, and why the rest are absent is not known. V, J and clone size reflect that table, while D and trimming were determined from the DNA. Within this sample are roughly 70,000 clones, with approximately 84% of them counted one time only. The biggest ten clones account for more than 7.5% of the sample.

To note about this clone: Its specific antigen is unknown. The sample holds no much larger clone one base away, and base qualities are not on file.

CDR3 length: 18 amino acids, cysteine to phenylalanine. The sequence is cut down to CDR3 DNA, 54 bases in frame from base 1. Trimmed from V: 5 bases; trimmed from J: 3 bases; junction bases lacking a gene match: 13. The germline V gene specifies MDHEN as CDR1 and SYDVKM as CDR2. This TCR was sampled from a woman aged 45-60 years with glioma. The chain joins TRBV28 to TRBJ1-5; 10 of the junction bases match TRBD1. The sequencing used PBMCs, collected from a glioma patient whose treatment included an IDH1 peptide vaccine. The CDR3 reads CASSPARQGARNNQPQHF. The base sequence is TGTGCCAGCAGTCCTGCAAGACAGGGGGCGCGGAACAATCAGCCCCAGCATTTT.